This TCR beta chain appears in the sequencing data of a study of T cell repertoires in cytomegalovirus infection. The wider study: Public TCR beta signatures marked donors with CMV infection and the matching HLA. Whole-study findings and limits: Clonotype analysis showed dominance of the ex vivo response by HLA-C-restricted CMV-specific TCR beta clonotypes. The study identified carriers of CMV plus the relevant HLA from cumulative public TCR beta family frequency.

TCRdb called the reads again in MiXCR, with one record for every CDR3 protein. The repertoire consists of 150,000 to 200,000 distinct CDR3 sequences, with 7.5% to 10% occurring once and the leading ten covering around 4.4%. CDR3 length equals 11 residues. The germline CDR1 and CDR2 sequences are WSHSY and SAAADI. Trimming cost V 4 bases and J 5 bases, with 5 bases left between them. The table lists this clonotype with a few counts. As yet, its antigen is unknown. The clonotype comes from a human donor in good health (CMV status not recorded). Some clones in this sample may be carry-over from other donors' samples. The gene calls are TRBV10-2 and TRBJ2-5; D remains ambiguous. Material for sequencing was PBMCs. The CDR3 is CASSGGETQYF. DNA of the CDR3: TGCGCCAGCAGTGGTGGCGAGACCCAGTACTTC.